The clone carrying this T cell receptor (beta chain) was found once. CDR3 length equals 15 residues. Trimming cost V 3 bases and J 4 bases, with 16 bases left between them. Germline V CDR1 and CDR2: SEHNR, FQNEAQ (reference sequence). The data were taken from a study of blood T cell repertoires in COVID-19. Overall study: Acute-phase and convalescent COVID-19 samples originated in the United States, Italy and Spain. Nucleic acid was either cDNA or gDNA, and it came from T cells, B-cell-depleted T cells, or PBMCs.

Source study methods: Reference gene primer amplification yielded estimated nucleated cell counts. Sequencing used immunoSEQ multiplex PCR; TCRdb keeps in-frame clones, though not all of them. That table furnishes V, J and clone size, whereas the DNA furnished D and trimming. Here the sample spans about 110,000 clones, approximately 80% being singletons. The clonotype comes from a woman in her seventies with acute or convalescent COVID-19. Sequenced sample: peripheral blood. V gene TRBV7-9 combines with J gene TRBJ2-7; a weak D match, TRBD1 (5 bases). CDR3 in DNA: TGTGCCAGCAGCTTCTTAGGTGGGGCCGTATACGAGCAGTACTTC. Translation: CASSFLGGAVYEQYF. Supplemented by reference TRBV7-9 and TRBJ2-7, the full variable domain reads DTGVSQNPRHKITKRGQNVTFRCDPISEHNRLYWYRQTLGQGPEFLTYFQNEAQLEKSRLLSDRFSAERPKGSFSTLEIQRTEQGDSAMYLCASSFLGGAVYEQYFGPGTRLTVT.